The 3 T cell receptor beta chains presented below share a single source sample, sequenced in a study of blood T cell repertoires in COVID-19. Profiling relied on immunoSEQ multiplex PCR, and the TCRdb table lists in-frame clones only, not all of them. The data show roughly 240,000 clones, about four fifths seen once. Sequences were obtained from peripheral blood. The receptors were sampled from a woman in her seventies with acute or convalescent COVID-19.

This chain joins TRBV6-5 and TRBJ1-2; 7 bases fit TRBD1. V lost 5 bases and J lost 4; bases outside the gene matches: 4. Germline lookup yields CDR1 MNHEY and CDR2 SVGAGI. The CDR3 sequence is 13 residues long. In DNA form, the CDR3 reads TGTGCCAGCAGTAGACAGGGAATCTATGGCTACACCTTC. This translates into CASSRQGIYGYTF.

This chain links TRBV11-2 with TRBJ2-7; a possible D gene is TRBD2 (5 bases). The CDR3 contains 13 residues. Trimming removed 2 bases from V and 4 bases from J, with 9 bases in between. Germline V gene sequence: CDR1 SGHAT, CDR2 FQNNGV. The CDR3 bases are TGTGCCAGCAGCTTAAGTGGAGGATACGAGCAGTACTTC. This encodes CASSLSGGYEQYF.

The rearrangement uses TRBV7-9 and TRBJ2-2; D might be TRBD1 (6 bases). The CDR3 sequence is 16 residues long. With 5 bases removed from V and 0 bases from J, the gap between germline ends came to 13 bases. Germline-derived CDR1 and CDR2 are SEHNR and FQNEAQ (reference sequence). The CDR3 coding sequence is TGTGCCAGCAGCCCCGGACAGTCCGCGAACACCGGGGAGCTGTTTTTT. Translating it yields CASSPGQSANTGELFF.